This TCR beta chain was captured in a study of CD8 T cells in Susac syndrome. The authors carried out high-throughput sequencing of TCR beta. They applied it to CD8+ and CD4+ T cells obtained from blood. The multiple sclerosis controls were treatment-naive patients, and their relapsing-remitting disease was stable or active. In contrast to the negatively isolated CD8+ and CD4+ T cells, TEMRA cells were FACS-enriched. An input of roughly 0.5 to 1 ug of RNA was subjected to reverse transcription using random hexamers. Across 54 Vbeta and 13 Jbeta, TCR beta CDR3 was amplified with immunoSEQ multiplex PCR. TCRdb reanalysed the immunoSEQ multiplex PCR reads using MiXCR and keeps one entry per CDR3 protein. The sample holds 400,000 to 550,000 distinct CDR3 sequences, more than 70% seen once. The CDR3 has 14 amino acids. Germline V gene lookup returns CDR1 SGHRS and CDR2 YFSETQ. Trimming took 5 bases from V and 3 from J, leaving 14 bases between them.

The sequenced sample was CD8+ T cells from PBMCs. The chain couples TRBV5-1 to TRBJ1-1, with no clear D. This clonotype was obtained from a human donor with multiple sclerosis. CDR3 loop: CASSTGLEDTEAFF. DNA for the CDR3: TGCGCCAGCAGTACCGGGCTCGAAGACACTGAAGCTTTCTTT.